Listed here are 3 T cell receptor beta chains from one sample, sequenced in a study of CD8 T cells in Susac syndrome. Reverse transcription of about 0.45 to 1 ug RNA was performed with random hexamers. Each CDR3 protein gets one entry after TCRdb re-called the immunoSEQ multiplex PCR reads with MiXCR. The table records under 200,000 distinct CDR3 sequences, approximately 95% of them present only once. Sequences were obtained from CD8+ T cells from PBMCs. The receptors derive from a human donor with Susac syndrome.

The chain joins TRBV7-2 to TRBJ1-4; maybe TRBD1 (6 bases). The CDR3 has 15 amino acids. Germline loops: CDR1 SGHTA, CDR2 FQGNSA. The germline V and J ends were trimmed by 3 bases and 2 bases, with 10 bases remaining between them. For the CDR3, the DNA is TGTGCCAGCAGCTTCCAGGGGACGACTAATGAAAAACTGTTTTTT. Its translation is CASSFQGTTNEKLFF.

The genes are TRBV5-4 and TRBJ1-2; TRBD1 agrees at 9 bases. In germline, CDR1 is SGHNT, CDR2 YYREEE (reference sequence). The CDR3 is 15 residues long. With V trimmed by 0 bases and J by 8 bases, 8 bases remained unmatched. In nucleotides, the CDR3 is TGTGCCAGCAGCTTGGACTCCGGGACAGGGTCCGGCTACACCTTC. This sequence encodes CASSLDSGTGSGYTF.

This chain joins TRBV12-3 or TRBV12-4 and TRBJ2-7, with 8 bases that match TRBD1. The V segment lost 5 bases and the J segment 6 bases; nucleotides outside the gene matches: 9. There are 14 residues in the CDR3. The CDR3 nucleotides are TGTGCCAGCAGTGGGACAGGCGATCTACGCGAGCAGTACTTC. It encodes CASSGTGDLREQYF.